This record covers a single T cell receptor (beta chain). Its target is not known. Treatment denoted: around 19 received Ad26.COV2.S at low or high dose, single or two shots; 5 received placebo; per-sample allocation not given. Samples came from day 63 after the first vaccine or placebo injection. This Boston cohort included adults aged 18-55 years. The repertoire was sequenced with immunoSEQ multiplex PCR; TCRdb's copy has only in-frame clones and lacks some. This sample has around 400,000 clones, with 75% to 90% found just once. The sample originates from a study of Ad26.COV2.S vaccination and SARS-CoV-2 variants. Overall study context: Doses of Ad26.COV2.S were injected into muscle once or twice, 56 days apart.

Germline lookup yields CDR1 SGHTA and CDR2 FQGNSA. V lost 5 bases and J 1 base, leaving 8 bases between the germline ends. The CDR3 totals 13 residues. Study-wide points: Participants in the vaccine arm had higher spike-specific TCR breadth; placebo recipients had lower.

The source was peripheral blood, collected in a trial of Ad26.COV2.S vaccine versus placebo. The chain joins TRBV7-2 to TRBJ1-1; D is unresolved. The source of this sequence is a person between 18 and 65 years old who received the Ad26.COV2.S COVID-19 vaccine or a placebo. The CDR3 spells CASSLSENTEAFF. CDR3 nucleotide sequence: TGTGCCAGCAGCCTCTCAGAGAACACTGAAGCTTTCTTT.